These 8 T cell receptor beta chains came from one sample sequenced in a study of vaccination and CD4 T cells after COVID-19 (dated by TCRdb to 2022 to 2024). These receptors' targets are unknown. Libraries came from PCR. Sequencing was carried out with an Illumina iSeq 100. TCR sequencing of DNA from cultured CD4+ T cells used the Oncomine TCR Beta short-read assay at the Johns Hopkins FTIC core. TCRdb's own reprocessing of the public reads used fastp at Q25 and MiXCR and kept productive beta chains. Records with the same CDR3 protein are collapsed into one entry carrying the most frequent genes and DNA. The sample includes about 13,000 distinct CDR3 sequences, with roughly 41% observed a single time. The ten largest clones represent roughly 9.8% of the sample. The label giving this sample's treatment or condition can be read as: roughly 10-day PBMC culture with coronavirus spike peptide pools or control peptides (ViraFEST assay).

The starting material was CD4+ T cells from blood, cultured in vitro, obtained after SARS-CoV-2 vaccination. The receptors come from a human donor who had recovered from COVID-19.

In its sample, this clonotype was seen once. The chain links TRBV29-1 to TRBJ1-1, with TRBD1 identical over 9 bases. This CDR3 is built from 12 residues. V lost 5 bases to trimming and J lost 5 bases; unmatched junction nucleotides: 3. Germline V gene data show CDR1 as SQVTM and CDR2 as ANQGSEA. CDR3 residues: CSVRTGVTEAFF. As DNA, the CDR3 is TGCAGCGTTCGGACAGGGGTGACTGAAGCTTTCTTT. The whole variable domain, filled in from reference TRBV29-1 and TRBJ1-1, reads SAVISQKPSRDICQRGTSLTIQCQVDSQVTMMFWYRQQPGQSLTLIATANQGSEATYESGFVIDKFPISRPNLTFSTLTVSNMSPEDSSIYLCSVRTGVTEAFFGQGTRLTVV.

This clonotype has just a few counts. Its ends do not fully match the called genes, so a read error is possible. The chain combines TRBV10-3 with TRBJ2-5; 10 bases match TRBD2. This CDR3 region has 16 residues. CDR1 and CDR2 (germline): ENHRY, SYGVKD. The DNA for the CDR3 is TGTGCCAGCAGTGGGTATGAGCGGGGGGGAAAAGAGACCCAGTACTTC. Translating gives CASSGYERGGKETQYF.

The CDR3 bases are TGTGCCAGCAGCTTGGAGCCGAACACTGAAGCTTTCTTT. Translation: CASSLEPNTEAFF. The chain carries TRBV5-5 and TRBJ1-1; D gene unclear. CDR3 size: 13 residues. Germline CDR1 is SGHKS and CDR2 is YYEKEE (reference sequence). Trimming took 0 bases from V and 1 from J, leaving 4 bases between them.

In this sample, this clonotype turned up a few times. The chain employs TRBV7-2 and TRBJ1-3; D unresolved. This CDR3 is built from 16 residues. V was cut by 6 bases and J by 3 bases, with 18 bases left in between. The germline V gene encodes CDR1 SGHTA and CDR2 FQGNSA. As DNA, the CDR3 is TGTGCCAGCAGACAATCCTCCGGAACTGGTGGAAACACCATATATTTT. This sequence encodes CASRQSSGTGGNTIYF.

The chain couples TRBV6-1 to TRBJ2-3, with D possibly called TRBD1 or TRBD2 (5 bases each). Germline assignment: CDR1 MNHNS and CDR2 SASEGT. The V gene lost 3 bases and the J gene lost 2 bases, with 12 bases spanning the gap. The CDR3 runs 15 residues. CDR3 in amino acids: CASSDQGRITDTQYF. CDR3 DNA sequence: TGTGCCAGCAGTGACCAGGGACGCATCACAGATACGCAGTATTTT.

This clonotype has only one observation. The chain employs TRBV7-6 and TRBJ2-7; tentatively, D is TRBD2 (6 bases). V lost 5 bases, J lost 3 bases, and 23 bases lay in between. There are 17 residues in the CDR3. Germline loops: CDR1 SGHVS, CDR2 FNYEAQ. The CDR3 is CASSPLRNGEEFYEQYF. Here the CDR3 DNA reads TGTGCCAGCAGCCCCCTCCGGAACGGGGAGGAGTTCTACGAGCAGTACTTC.

The chain combines TRBV19 with TRBJ2-5, with 9 positions matching TRBD2. Germline assignment: CDR1 LNHDA and CDR2 SQIVND (reference sequence). The CDR3 contains 14 residues. With V trimmed by 3 bases and J by 5 bases, 4 bases remained unmatched. CDR3 loop: CASSISGSAETQYF. The CDR3 nucleotides read TGTGCCAGTAGTATTAGCGGGAGTGCCGAGACCCAGTACTTC. The full variable domain, with the rest looked up from reference TRBV19 and TRBJ2-5, is DGGITQSPKYLFRKEGQNVTLSCEQNLNHDAMYWYRQDPGQGLRLIYYSQIVNDFQKGDIAEGYSVSREKKESFPLTVTSAQKNPTAFYLCASSISGSAETQYFGPGTRLLVL.

The chain recombines TRBV24-1 with TRBJ2-3; TRBD2 agrees at 16 bases. Germline V gene lookup returns CDR1 KGHDR and CDR2 SFDVKD. Trimming cost V 4 bases and J 0 bases; bases outside gene matches: 9. CDR3 length: 20 amino acids. CDR3 sequence: CATSDPGTSGGGRSTDTQYF. The DNA of the CDR3 is TGTGCCACCAGTGACCCTGGGACTAGCGGGGGGGGGAGGAGCACAGATACGCAGTATTTT.